The TCR beta chain described here comes from a study of blood T cell repertoires in COVID-19. Turning to the study itself: Researchers got acute and convalescent COVID-19 samples from the United States, Italy and Spain. T cells, B-cell-depleted T cells, or PBMCs supplied cDNA or gDNA.

The authors' processing: Estimated nucleated cell counts came from reference gene primer amplification. Some clones are missing from TCRdb's copy, which holds only in-frame ones; the method was immunoSEQ multiplex PCR. The V and J calls and clone size are taken from that table; D and trimming were inferred from the DNA. Of around 140,000 clones listed, 77% are singletons. The CDR3 spans 18 residues. Per the germline V gene, CDR1 is MGHRA and CDR2 is YSYEKL. Trimming at V came to 0 bases and at J to 1 base, leaving 4 bases not matched to a gene. What was sequenced was peripheral blood. The TCR sequence derives from a woman aged 50 to 60 with active or convalescent COVID-19. The chain couples TRBV4-1 to TRBJ2-6, with TRBD1 matching over 9 bases. The CDR3: CASSQDNRGPSGANVLTF. Here the CDR3 DNA reads TGCGCCAGCAGCCAAGATAACAGGGGGCCTTCTGGGGCCAACGTCCTGACTTTC.